A single T cell receptor beta chain is shown here with its context. The sample holds many counts of this clonotype. Which antigen it targets is not known. Base qualities are missing; no much larger clone stands one base away. Ophthalmopathy patients had moderately to severely active disease, with a Clinical Activity Score of 3 or more, a NOSPECS grade of 4 or more, and a disease duration of less than 3 months. The study excluded patients with uncontrolled infections, other autoimmune diseases, pregnancy or lactation. Diagnoses relied on clinical symptoms, serum thyroxine and TRAb, thyroid ultrasound and orbital computed tomography. PBMCs were isolated from more than 9 ml of fresh peripheral blood by Ficoll-Paque density gradient centrifugation. Trizol reagent was used to extract total RNA, and RNA quality was then checked on an Agilent 2100 Bioanalyzer. The entry originates in a study of T cells in Graves' hyperthyroidism and ophthalmopathy (dated by TCRdb to the late 2010s). Study-wide context: Peripheral blood samples were taken at initial diagnosis, before any treatment was given. After sampling, hyperthyroidism patients received methimazole starting at 30 mg daily, and ophthalmopathy patients received high-dose intravenous methylprednisolone. According to the paper, TCR Vbeta CDR3 sequencing was carried out on 135 peripheral blood samples, which came from under 50 ophthalmopathy, 75 to 80 hyperthyroidism and about 17 progressor patients. Whether ophthalmopathy could be predicted prospectively was tested in an independent validation cohort made up of about 20 hyperthyroidism patients plus 17 patients who later progressed to ophthalmopathy. The 100 or so discovery patients were divided at random into training and test sets in a 7:3 ratio. To identify TCR V-J signatures that set the groups apart, the researchers used a discovery cohort of approximately 98 patients, made up of roughly 45 with Graves' ophthalmopathy and some 55 with stable Graves' hyperthyroidism. The study also compared thyroid tissue and blood T-cell repertoires from about six Graves' hyperthyroidism patients. Study-wide conclusions, independent of this receptor: Most expanded thyroid clonotypes (frequency above 0.001) were also detected in blood, a finding suggesting that blood repertoires may reflect thyroid immune responses. A model built on a 13 V-J signature distinguished ophthalmopathy from stable hyperthyroidism, reaching over 85% sensitivity and 81% to 83% specificity in cross-validation and 80%/75% in testing. No statistical method was used to fix the sample size in advance, and group allocation was not hidden from the investigators. During validation, the model predicted progression to ophthalmopathy a median of roughly six months ahead of onset, with around 70% sensitivity and about 72% specificity.

The TCR beta CDR3 regions were amplified from the RNA transcripts. The TCR CDR3 was subjected to a first round of RT-PCR using the HTBI primer set and the Qiagen OneStep RT-PCR kit. Libraries were constructed in a second round of multiplex PCR, after which size selection and purification were carried out. Libraries were sequenced paired-end with 100 bp reads on an Illumina HiSeq2000. For the original study's pipeline: SOAPnuke was used to process the raw data, throwing out any read that contained adapters or uncalled bases, had a mean Phred below 15, or lacked an exact constant-primer or identifier match. High-quality paired reads were merged with COPE v1.2.5, and unique nucleotide sequences were defined as clonotypes. MiTCR v1.1 was used to align clonotypes to the IMGT TRBV, TRBD and TRBJ reference segments. Only V-J combinations with frequency above 0.0001, covering about 99% of repertoires, were analysed. A TCS score was defined as the ratio between F50 (clonal expansion) and ExV (chaos), using BLOSUM62-based TCRdist between CDR3 peptides within each V-J. Welch's t-statistics and random forest reduced 500 to 550 V-J features to 13, which were used in a naive Bayes classifier (R e1071). The public sequencing data were trimmed at Q25 with fastp and processed into clonotypes with MiXCR by TCRdb, which kept only in-frame beta chains. CDR3 protein duplicates are merged, each entry listing the most common genes and DNA. In this record, the V and J calls reflect TCRdb's handling and not the investigators' own analysis. In all, the sample holds under 250,000 distinct CDR3 sequences, and approximately 24% of those were seen once. The ten biggest clones cover around 32% of the sample.

This TCR came from a woman between 40 and 50 years old with Graves' ophthalmopathy. The material sequenced was blood.

The CDR3 is CASSAASGIVTGELFF. The DNA sequence is given as TGCGCCAGCAGTGCTGCTAGCGGGATAGTCACCGGGGAGCTGTTTTTT. Rearrangement joined TRBV10-1 to TRBJ2-2, and TRBD2 matches 9 of the central bases. The CDR3, cysteine through phenylalanine, is 16 amino acids long. The retained sequence is limited to the CDR3, 48 bases, with the frame set at the first base. CDR1 and CDR2 (WNHNN, SYGVQD) derive from the germline V gene (reference sequence). For this chain, trimming is 4 bases at the V end and 4 bases at the J end, and the number of junction bases without a gene match is 7.